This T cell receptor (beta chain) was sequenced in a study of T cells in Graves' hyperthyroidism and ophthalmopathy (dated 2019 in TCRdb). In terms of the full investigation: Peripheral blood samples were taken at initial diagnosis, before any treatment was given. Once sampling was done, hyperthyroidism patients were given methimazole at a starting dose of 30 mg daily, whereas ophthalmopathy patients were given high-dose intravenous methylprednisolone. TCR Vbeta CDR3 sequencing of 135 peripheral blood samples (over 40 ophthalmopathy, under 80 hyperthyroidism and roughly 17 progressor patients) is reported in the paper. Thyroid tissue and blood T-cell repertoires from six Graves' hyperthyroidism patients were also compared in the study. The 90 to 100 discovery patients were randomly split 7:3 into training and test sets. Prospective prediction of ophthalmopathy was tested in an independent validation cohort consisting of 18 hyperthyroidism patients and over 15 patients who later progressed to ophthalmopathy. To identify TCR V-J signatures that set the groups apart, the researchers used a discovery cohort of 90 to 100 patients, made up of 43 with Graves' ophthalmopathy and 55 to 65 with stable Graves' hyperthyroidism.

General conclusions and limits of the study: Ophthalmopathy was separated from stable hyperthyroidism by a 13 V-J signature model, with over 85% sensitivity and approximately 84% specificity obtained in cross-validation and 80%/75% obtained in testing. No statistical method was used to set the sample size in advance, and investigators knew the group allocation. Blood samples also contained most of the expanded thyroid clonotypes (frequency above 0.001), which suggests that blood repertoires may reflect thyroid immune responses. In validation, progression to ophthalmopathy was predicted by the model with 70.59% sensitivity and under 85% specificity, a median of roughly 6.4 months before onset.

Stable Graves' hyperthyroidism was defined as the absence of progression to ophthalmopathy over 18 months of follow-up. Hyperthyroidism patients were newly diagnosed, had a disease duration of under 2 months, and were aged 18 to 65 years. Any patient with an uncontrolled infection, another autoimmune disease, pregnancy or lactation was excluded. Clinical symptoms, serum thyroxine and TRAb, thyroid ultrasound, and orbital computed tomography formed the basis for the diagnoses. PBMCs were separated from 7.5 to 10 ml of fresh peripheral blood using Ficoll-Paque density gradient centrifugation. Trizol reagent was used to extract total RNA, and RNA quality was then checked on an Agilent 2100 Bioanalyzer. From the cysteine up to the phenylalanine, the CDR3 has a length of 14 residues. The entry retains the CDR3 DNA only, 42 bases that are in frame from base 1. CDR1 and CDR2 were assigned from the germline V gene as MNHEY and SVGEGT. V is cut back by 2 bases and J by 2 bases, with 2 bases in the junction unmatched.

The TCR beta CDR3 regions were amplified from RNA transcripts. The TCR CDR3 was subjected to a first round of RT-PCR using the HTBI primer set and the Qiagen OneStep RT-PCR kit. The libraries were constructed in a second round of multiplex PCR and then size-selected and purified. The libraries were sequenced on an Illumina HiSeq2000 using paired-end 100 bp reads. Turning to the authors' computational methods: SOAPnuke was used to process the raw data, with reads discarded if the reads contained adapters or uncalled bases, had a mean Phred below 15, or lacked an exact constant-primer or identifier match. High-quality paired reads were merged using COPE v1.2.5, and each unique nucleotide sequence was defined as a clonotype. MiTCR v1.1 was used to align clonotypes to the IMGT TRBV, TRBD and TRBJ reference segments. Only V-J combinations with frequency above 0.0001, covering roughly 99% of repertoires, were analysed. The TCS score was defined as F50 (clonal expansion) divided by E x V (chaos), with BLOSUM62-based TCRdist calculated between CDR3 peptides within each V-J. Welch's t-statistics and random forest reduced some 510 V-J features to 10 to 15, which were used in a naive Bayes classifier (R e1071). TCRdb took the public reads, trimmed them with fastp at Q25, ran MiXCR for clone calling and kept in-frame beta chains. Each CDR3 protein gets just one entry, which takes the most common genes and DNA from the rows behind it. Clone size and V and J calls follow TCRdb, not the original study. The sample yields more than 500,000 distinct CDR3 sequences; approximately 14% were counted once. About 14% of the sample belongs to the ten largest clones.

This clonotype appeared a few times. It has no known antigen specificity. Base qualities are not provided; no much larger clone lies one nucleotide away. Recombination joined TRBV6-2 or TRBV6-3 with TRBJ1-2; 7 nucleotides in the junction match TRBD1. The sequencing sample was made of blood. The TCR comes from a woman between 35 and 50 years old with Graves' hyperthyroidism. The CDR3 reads CASSYGRGNYGYTF. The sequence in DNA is TGTGCCAGCAGTTACGGCAGGGGGAACTATGGCTACACCTTC.